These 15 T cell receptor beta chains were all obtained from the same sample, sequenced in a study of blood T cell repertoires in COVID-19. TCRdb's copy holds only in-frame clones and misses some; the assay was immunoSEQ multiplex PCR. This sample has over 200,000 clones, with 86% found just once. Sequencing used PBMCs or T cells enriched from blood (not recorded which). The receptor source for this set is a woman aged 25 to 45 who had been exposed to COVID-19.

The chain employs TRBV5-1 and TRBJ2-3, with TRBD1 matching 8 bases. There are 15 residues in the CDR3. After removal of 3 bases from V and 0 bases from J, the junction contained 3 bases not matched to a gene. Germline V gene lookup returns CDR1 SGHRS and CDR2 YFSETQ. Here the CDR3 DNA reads TGCGCCAGCAGCTGGACAGGGCTTAGCACAGATACGCAGTATTTT. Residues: CASSWTGLSTDTQYF.

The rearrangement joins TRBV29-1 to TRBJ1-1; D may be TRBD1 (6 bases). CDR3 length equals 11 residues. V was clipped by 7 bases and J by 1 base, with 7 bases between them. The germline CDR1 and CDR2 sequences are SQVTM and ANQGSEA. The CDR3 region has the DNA TGCAGCGCACAGGGGAACACTGAAGCTTTCTTT. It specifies CSAQGNTEAFF.

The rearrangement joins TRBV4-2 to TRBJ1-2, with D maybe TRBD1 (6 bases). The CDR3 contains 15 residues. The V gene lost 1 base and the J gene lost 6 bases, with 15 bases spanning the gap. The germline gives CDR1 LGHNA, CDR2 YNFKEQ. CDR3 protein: CASSQGGRGADGYTF. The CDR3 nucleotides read TGTGCCAGCAGCCAAGGTGGCAGGGGCGCCGATGGCTACACCTTC.

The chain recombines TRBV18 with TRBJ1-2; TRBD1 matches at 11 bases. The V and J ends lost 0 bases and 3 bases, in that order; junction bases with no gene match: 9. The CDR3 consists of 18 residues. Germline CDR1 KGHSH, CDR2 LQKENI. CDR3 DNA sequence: TGTGCCAGCTCACCACCGTATTTGGACAGGGGGCCGGACTATGGCTACACCTTC. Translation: CASSPPYLDRGPDYGYTF.

This CDR3 is CASSLESSGRGETQYF. The CDR3 nucleotides read TGCGCCAGCAGCTTGGAGTCTAGCGGGAGAGGGGAGACCCAGTACTTC. The chain links TRBV5-1 to TRBJ2-5; 10 bases are shared with TRBD2. J was trimmed by 5 bases and V by 0 bases; bases with no gene match: 7. The CDR3 is made up of 16 amino acids. Germline assignment: CDR1 SGHRS and CDR2 YFSETQ.

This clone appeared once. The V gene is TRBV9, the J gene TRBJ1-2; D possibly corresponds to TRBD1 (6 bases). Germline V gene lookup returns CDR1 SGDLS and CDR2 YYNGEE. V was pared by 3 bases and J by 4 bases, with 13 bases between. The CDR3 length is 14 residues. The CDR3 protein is CASSERGMGYGYTF. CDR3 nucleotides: TGTGCCAGCAGCGAAAGGGGGATGGGCTATGGCTACACCTTC. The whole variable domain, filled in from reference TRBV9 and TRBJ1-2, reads DSGVTQTPKHLITATGQRVTLRCSPRSGDLSVYWYQQSLDQGLQFLIQYYNGEERAKGNILERFSAQQFPDLHSELNLSSLELGDSALYFCASSERGMGYGYTFGSGTRLTVV.

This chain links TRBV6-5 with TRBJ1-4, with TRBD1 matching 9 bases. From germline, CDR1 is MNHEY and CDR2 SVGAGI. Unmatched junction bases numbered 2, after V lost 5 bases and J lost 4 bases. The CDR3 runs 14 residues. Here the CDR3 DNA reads TGTGCCAGCAGTCGACAGGGGGTTAATGAAAAACTGTTTTTT. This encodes CASSRQGVNEKLFF.

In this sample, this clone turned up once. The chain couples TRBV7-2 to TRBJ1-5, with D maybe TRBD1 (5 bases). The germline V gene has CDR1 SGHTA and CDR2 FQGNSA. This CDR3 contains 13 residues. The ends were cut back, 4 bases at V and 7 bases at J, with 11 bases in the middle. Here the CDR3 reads CASSSFQGQPQHF. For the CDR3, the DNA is TGTGCCAGCAGCTCCTTCCAGGGCCAGCCCCAGCATTTT.

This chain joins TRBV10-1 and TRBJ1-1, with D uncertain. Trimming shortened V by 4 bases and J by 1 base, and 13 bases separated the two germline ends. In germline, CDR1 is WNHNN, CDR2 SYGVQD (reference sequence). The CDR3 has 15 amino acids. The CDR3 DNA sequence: TGCGCCAGCAGTGCTGAGGGCCTCGGGAACACTGAAGCTTTCTTT. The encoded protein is CASSAEGLGNTEAFF.

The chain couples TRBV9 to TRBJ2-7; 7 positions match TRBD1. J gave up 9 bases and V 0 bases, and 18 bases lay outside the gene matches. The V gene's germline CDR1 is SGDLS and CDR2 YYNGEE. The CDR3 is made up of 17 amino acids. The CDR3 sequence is CASSVGQGRAAPVVQYF. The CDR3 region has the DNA TGTGCCAGCAGCGTAGGACAGGGTAGAGCGGCCCCCGTGGTGCAGTACTTC.

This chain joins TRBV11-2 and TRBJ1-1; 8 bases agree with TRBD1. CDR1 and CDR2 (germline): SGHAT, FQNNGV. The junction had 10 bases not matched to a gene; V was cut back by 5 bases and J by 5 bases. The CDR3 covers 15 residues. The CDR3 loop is CASSLFDRGVTEAFF. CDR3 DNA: TGTGCCAGCAGCCTATTTGACAGGGGCGTGACTGAAGCTTTCTTT.

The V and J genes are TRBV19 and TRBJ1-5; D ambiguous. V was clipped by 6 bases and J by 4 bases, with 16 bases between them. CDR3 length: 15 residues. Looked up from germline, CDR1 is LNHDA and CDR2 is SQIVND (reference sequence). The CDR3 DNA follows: TGTGCCAGTAGAATCAAGGAGGTGTCGAATCAGCCCCAGCATTTT. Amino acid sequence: CASRIKEVSNQPQHF.

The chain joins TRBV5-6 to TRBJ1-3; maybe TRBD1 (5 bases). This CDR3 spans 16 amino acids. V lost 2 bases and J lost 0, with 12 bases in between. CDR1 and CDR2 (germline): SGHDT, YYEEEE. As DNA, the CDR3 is TGTGCCAGCAGCTTCCAGGGCCTACTCTCTGGAAACACCATATATTTT. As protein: CASSFQGLLSGNTIYF.

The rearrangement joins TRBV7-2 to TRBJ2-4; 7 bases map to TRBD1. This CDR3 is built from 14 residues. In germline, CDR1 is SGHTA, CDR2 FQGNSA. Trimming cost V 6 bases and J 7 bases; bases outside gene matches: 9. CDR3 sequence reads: CASSDRVNANIQYF. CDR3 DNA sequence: TGTGCCAGCAGTGACAGGGTAAACGCGAACATTCAGTACTTC.

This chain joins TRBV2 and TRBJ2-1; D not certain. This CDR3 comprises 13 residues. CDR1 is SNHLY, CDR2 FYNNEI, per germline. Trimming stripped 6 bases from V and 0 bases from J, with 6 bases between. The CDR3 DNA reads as TGTGCCAGCAGCCTAAGCTCCTACAATGAGCAGTTCTTC. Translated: CASSLSSYNEQFF.